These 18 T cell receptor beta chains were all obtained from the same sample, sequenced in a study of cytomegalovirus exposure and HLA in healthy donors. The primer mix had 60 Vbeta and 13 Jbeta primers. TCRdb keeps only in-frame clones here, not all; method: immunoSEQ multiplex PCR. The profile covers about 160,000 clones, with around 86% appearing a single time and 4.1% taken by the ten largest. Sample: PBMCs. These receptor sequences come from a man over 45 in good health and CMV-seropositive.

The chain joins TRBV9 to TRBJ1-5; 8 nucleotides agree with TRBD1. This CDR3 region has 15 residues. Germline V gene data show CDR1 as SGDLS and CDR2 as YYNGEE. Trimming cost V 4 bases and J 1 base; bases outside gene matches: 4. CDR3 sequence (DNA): TGTGCCAGCAGCTTGACAGGGGAAAGCAATCAGCCCCAGCATTTT. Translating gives CASSLTGESNQPQHF.

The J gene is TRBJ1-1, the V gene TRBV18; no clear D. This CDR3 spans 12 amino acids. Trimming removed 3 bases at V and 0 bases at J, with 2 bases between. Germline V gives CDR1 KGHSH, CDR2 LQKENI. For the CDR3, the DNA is TGTGCCAGCTCACCTATGAACACTGAAGCTTTCTTT. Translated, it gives CASSPMNTEAFF.

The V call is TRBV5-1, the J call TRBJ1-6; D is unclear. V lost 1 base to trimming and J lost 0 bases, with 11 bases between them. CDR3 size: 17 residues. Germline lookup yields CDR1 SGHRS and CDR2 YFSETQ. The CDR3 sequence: CASSLTEGSSYNSPLHF. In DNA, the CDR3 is TGCGCCAGCAGCTTGACGGAGGGAAGCTCCTATAATTCACCCCTCCACTTT.

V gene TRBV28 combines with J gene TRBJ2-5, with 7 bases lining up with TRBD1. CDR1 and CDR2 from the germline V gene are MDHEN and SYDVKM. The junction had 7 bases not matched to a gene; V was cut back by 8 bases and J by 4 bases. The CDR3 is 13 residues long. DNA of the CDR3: TGTGCCAGCCTCCCAGGGGGTGGAGAGACCCAGTACTTC. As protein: CASLPGGGETQYF.

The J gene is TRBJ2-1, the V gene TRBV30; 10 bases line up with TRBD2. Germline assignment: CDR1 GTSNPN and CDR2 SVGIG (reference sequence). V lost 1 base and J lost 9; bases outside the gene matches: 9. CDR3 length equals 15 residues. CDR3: CAWSATGLARVEQFF. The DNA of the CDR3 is TGTGCCTGGAGTGCCACGGGACTAGCGCGTGTTGAGCAGTTCTTC.

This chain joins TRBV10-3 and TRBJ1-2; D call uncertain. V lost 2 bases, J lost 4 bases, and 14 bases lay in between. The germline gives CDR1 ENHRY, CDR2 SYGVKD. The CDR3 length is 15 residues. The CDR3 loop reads CAISETDPLPYGYTF. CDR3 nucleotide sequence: TGTGCCATCAGTGAGACAGATCCCCTCCCCTATGGCTACACCTTC.

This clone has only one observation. The chain's CDR3 is CASSTTGQRYGYTF. In DNA form, the CDR3 reads TGCGCCAGCAGCACCACGGGACAGAGATATGGCTACACCTTC. This chain links TRBV4-1 with TRBJ1-2; 7 bases match TRBD1. Germline trimming cut 5 bases from V and 5 bases from J; bases unmatched to any gene: 8. The CDR3 has 14 amino acids. Germline V gives CDR1 MGHRA, CDR2 YSYEKL.

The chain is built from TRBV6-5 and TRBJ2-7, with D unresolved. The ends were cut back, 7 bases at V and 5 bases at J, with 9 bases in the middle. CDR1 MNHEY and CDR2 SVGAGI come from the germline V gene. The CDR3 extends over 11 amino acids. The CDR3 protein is CASMWLDEQYF. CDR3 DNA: TGTGCCAGCATGTGGCTCGACGAGCAGTACTTC.

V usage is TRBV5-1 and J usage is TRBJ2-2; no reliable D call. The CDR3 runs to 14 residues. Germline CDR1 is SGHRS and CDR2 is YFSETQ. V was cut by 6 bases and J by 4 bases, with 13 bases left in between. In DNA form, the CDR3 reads TGCGCCAGCACCCGGGTTCTGGGCACCGGGGAGCTGTTTTTT. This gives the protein CASTRVLGTGELFF.

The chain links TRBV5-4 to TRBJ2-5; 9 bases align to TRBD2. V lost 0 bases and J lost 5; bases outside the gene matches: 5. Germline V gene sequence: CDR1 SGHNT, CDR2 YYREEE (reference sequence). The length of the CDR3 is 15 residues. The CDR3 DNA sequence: TGTGCCAGCAGCTTGGCAGGCGGGGGGGCGGAGACCCAGTACTTC. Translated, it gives CASSLAGGGAETQYF.

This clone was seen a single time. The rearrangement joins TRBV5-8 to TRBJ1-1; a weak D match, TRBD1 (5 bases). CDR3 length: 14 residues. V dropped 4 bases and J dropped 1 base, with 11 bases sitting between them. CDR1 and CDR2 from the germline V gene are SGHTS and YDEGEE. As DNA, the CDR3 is TGTGCCAGCAGCGCGGGACGGCGGAACACTGAAGCTTTCTTT. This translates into CASSAGRRNTEAFF. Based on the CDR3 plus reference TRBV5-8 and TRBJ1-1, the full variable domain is EAGVTQSPTHLIKTRGQQATLRCSPISGHTSVYWYQQALGLGLQFLLWYDEGEERNRGNFPPRFSGRQFPNYSSELNVNALELEDSALYLCASSAGRRNTEAFFGQGTRLTVV.

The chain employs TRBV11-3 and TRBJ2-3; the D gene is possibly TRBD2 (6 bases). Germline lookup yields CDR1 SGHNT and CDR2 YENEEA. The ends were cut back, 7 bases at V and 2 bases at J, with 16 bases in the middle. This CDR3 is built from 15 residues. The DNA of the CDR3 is TGTGCCAGCACCTCCGGGGGATACAACACAGATACGCAGTATTTT. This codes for CASTSGGYNTDTQYF. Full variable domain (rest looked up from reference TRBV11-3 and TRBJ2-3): EAGVVQSPRYKIIEKKQPVAFWCNPISGHNTLYWYLQNLGQGPELLIRYENEEAVDDSQLPKDRFSAERLKGVDSTLKIQPAELGDSAVYLCASTSGGYNTDTQYFGPGTRLTVL.

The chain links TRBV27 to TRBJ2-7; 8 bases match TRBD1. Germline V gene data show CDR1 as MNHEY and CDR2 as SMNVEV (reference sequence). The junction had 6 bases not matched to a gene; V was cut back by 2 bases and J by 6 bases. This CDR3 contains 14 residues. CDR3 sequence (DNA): TGTGCCAGCAGTTTAGGGCAGGGGGCAGTCGAGCAGTACTTC. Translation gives CASSLGQGAVEQYF.

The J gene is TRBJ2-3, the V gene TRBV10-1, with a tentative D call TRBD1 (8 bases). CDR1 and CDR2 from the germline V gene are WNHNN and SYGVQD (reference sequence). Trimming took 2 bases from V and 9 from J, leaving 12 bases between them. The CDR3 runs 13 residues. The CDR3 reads CASSETGGDTQYF. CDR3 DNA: TGCGCCAGCAGTGAGACAGGGGGGGACACGCAGTATTTT.

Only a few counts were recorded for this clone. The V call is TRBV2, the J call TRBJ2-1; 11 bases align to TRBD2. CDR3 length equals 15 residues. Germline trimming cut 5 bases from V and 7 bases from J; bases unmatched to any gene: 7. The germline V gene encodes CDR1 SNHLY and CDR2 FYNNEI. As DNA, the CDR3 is TGTGCCAGCAGTCTACTAGCGGGAGTGGGTAATGAGCAGTTCTTC. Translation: CASSLLAGVGNEQFF.

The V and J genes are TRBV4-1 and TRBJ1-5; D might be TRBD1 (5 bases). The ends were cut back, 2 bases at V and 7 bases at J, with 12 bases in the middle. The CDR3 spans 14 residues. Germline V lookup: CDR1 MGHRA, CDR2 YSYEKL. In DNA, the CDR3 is TGCGCCAGCAGCCAATCCCAGGGAAGCCAGCCCCAGCATTTT. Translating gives CASSQSQGSQPQHF.

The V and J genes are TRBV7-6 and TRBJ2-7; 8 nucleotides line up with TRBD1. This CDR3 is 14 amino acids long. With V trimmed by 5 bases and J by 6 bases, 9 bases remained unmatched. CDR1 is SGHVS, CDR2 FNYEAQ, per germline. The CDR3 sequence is CASSPSGQAIEQYF. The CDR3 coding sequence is TGTGCCAGCAGCCCGTCGGGACAGGCGATCGAGCAGTACTTC.

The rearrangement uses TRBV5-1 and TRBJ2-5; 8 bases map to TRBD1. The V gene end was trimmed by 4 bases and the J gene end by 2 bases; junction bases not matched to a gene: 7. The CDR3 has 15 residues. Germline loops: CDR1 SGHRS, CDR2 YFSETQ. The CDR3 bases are TGCGCCAGCAGCGCAATACAGGGGGGTCAAGAGACCCAGTACTTC. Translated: CASSAIQGGQETQYF.